The following is a T cell receptor (beta chain) sequence with its context. An end of the junction differs from the germline gene, which may be a read error. Molecular barcoding with unique molecular identifiers was used for the TCRbeta library. From the PCR reads, TCRdb called clonotypes with MiXCR, one entry per CDR3 protein. The sample includes more than 450,000 distinct CDR3 sequences, 15% to 20% of them seen just once. The sample originates from a study of T-cell reconstitution after alpha-beta-depleted transplantation in children. CDR3 length equals 19 residues. The receptor comes from a human donor who donated a stem cell graft to a child with acute lymphoblastic leukemia. The sequences come from PBMCs from the stem cell graft donor, collected from the stem cell graft. This chain connects TRBV12-3 or TRBV12-4 to TRBJ2-1; 7 positions agree with TRBD2. CDR3 in DNA: TGTACCAGCAGTTCCGCCGTAGGTCTATTAGCGGGCGACTACAATGAGCAGTTCTTC. Translation gives CTSSSAVGLLAGDYNEQFF.